This T cell receptor beta chain is drawn from a study of T cell changes during pregnancy in multiple sclerosis. Concerning this clone: The DNA is omitted, as the CDR3 cannot be located on it reliably, and the CDR3 follows TCRdb's listing.

Germline-derived CDR1 and CDR2 are SGHRS and YFSETQ. The CDR3 is made up of 14 amino acids, end residues included. The assay was immunoSEQ multiplex PCR, and TCRdb's table has in-frame clones only and misses some. Counted here are about 130,000 clones, 90% to 96% occurring once; the ten biggest clones make up around 0.46%. V usage is TRBV5-1 and J usage is TRBJ1-1; the D call in the table, TRBD1, was not verified against the DNA. The starting material was peripheral blood, obtained after pregnancy. This receptor was obtained from a female donor with multiple sclerosis, enrolled in a pregnancy study. The CDR3 loop is CASSWGQGTGGTFF.